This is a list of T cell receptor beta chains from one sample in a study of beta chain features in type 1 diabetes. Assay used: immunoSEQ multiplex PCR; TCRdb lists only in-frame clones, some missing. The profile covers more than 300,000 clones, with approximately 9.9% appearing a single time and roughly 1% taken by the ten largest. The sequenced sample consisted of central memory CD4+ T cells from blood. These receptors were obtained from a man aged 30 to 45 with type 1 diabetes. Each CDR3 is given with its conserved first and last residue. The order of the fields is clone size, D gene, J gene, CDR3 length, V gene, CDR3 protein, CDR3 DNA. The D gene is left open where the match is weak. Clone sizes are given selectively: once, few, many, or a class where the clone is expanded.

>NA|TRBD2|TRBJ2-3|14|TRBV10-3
CAIRAMTSGNTQYF
TGTGCCATCAGGGCCATGACCAGCGGGAATACGCAGTATTTT
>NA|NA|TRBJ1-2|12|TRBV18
CASSLGNYGYTF
TGTGCCAGCTCACTAGGGAACTATGGCTACACCTTC
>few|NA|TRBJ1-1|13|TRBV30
CAWSLLPNTEAFF
TGTGCCTGGAGTCTCCTGCCGAACACTGAAGCTTTCTTT
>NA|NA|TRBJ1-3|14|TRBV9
CASSATGSGNTIYF
TGTGCCAGCAGCGCAACAGGGTCGGGAAACACCATATATTTT
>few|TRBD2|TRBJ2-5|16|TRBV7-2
CASSLGASGGQETQYF
TGTGCCAGCAGCTTAGGGGCTAGCGGGGGCCAAGAGACCCAGTACTTC
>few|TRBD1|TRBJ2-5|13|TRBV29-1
CSVAAGGGETQYF
TGCAGCGTTGCGGCAGGGGGCGGTGAGACCCAGTACTTC
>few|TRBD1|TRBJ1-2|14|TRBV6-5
CASSYRTGAYGYTF
TGTGCCAGCAGTTACCGGACAGGGGCCTATGGCTACACCTTC
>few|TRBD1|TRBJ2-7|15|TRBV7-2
CASRRDRGEAYEQYF
TGTGCCAGCAGGAGAGACAGGGGAGAGGCCTACGAGCAGTACTTC
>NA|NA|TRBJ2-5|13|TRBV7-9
CASTSGPKETQYF
TGTGCCAGCACCTCCGGCCCCAAAGAGACCCAGTACTTC
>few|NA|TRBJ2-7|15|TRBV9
CASSVADRLVYEQYF
TGTGCCAGCAGCGTAGCCGATCGTCTCGTCTACGAGCAGTACTTC
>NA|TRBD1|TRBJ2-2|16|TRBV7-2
CASSPRDRALPGELFF
TGTGCCAGCAGCCCTCGGGACAGAGCACTACCCGGGGAGCTGTTTTTT
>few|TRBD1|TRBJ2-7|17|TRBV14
CASSQDAQTGNSYEQYF
TGTGCCAGCAGCCAAGATGCCCAGACAGGGAATAGCTACGAGCAGTACTTC
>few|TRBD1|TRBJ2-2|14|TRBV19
CASRTGRTAGELFF
TGTGCCAGTAGGACAGGGCGAACGGCCGGGGAGCTGTTTTTT
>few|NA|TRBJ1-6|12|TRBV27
CASSFGDSPLHF
TGTGCCAGCAGTTTCGGCGACTCACCCCTCCACTTT
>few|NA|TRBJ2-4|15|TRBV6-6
CASSYRQERMNIQYF
TGTGCCAGCAGTTACAGGCAGGAAAGGATGAACATTCAGTACTTC
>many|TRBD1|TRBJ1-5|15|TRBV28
CASSAPTGQFLPQHF
TGTGCCAGCAGTGCCCCGACAGGGCAGTTTCTGCCCCAGCATTTT
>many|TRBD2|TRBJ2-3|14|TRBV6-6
CASSRPGGADTQYF
TGTGCCAGCAGCCGCCCCGGGGGGGCAGATACGCAGTATTTT
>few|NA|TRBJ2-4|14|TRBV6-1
CASSSTLAKNIQYF
TGTGCCAGCAGTTCTACTCTAGCCAAAAACATTCAGTACTTC
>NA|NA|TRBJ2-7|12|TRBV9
CASSALGGEQYF
TGTGCCAGCAGCGCCCTGGGGGGCGAGCAGTACTTC
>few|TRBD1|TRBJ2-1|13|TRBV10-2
CASSPGTGTEQFF
TGCGCCAGCAGCCCCGGGACAGGCACTGAGCAGTTCTTC
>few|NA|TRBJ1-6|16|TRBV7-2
CASNVAAGNLQSPLHF
TGTGCCAGCAACGTCGCAGCGGGGAATTTGCAATCACCCCTCCACTTT
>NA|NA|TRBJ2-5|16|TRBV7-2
CASSPWLIGSGETQYF
TGTGCCAGCAGCCCCTGGTTGATCGGGTCTGGGGAGACCCAGTACTTC
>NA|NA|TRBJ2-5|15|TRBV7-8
CASSLAAGEQETQYF
TGTGCCAGCAGCTTAGCCGCAGGGGAACAAGAGACCCAGTACTTC
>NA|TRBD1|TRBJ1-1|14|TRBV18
CASSPPTGGTEAFF
TGTGCCAGCTCACCACCCACAGGGGGCACTGAAGCTTTCTTT
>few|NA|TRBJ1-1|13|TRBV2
CASTGEQNTEAFF
TGTGCCAGCACTGGGGAACAGAACACTGAAGCTTTCTTT
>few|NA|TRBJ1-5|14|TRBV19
CASSISQGGQPQHF
TGTGCCAGTAGTATCTCACAGGGCGGTCAGCCCCAGCATTTT
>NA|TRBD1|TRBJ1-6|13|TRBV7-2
CASSWDSNSPLHF
TGTGCCAGCAGTTGGGACAGCAATTCACCCCTCCACTTT
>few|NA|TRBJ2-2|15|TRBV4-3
CASSQTGGNTGELFF
TGCGCCAGCAGCCAAACAGGCGGGAACACCGGGGAGCTGTTTTTT
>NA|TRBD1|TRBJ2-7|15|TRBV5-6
CASSLTGSGGHEQYF
TGTGCCAGCAGCTTGACGGGGTCAGGGGGCCACGAGCAGTACTTC
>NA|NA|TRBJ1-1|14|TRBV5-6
CASSLALGYTEAFF
TGTGCCAGCAGCTTGGCCTTGGGGTACACTGAAGCTTTCTTT
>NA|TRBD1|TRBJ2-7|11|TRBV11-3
CATPGQNEQYF
TGTGCCACACCGGGACAGAACGAGCAGTACTTC
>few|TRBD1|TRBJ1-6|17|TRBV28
CASSLRGRGSYNSPLHF
TGTGCCAGCAGTTTAAGGGGGCGCGGGTCCTATAATTCACCCCTCCACTTT
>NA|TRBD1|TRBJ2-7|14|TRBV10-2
CASRGQGISYEQYF
TGCGCCAGCAGGGGACAGGGGATTTCCTACGAGCAGTACTTC